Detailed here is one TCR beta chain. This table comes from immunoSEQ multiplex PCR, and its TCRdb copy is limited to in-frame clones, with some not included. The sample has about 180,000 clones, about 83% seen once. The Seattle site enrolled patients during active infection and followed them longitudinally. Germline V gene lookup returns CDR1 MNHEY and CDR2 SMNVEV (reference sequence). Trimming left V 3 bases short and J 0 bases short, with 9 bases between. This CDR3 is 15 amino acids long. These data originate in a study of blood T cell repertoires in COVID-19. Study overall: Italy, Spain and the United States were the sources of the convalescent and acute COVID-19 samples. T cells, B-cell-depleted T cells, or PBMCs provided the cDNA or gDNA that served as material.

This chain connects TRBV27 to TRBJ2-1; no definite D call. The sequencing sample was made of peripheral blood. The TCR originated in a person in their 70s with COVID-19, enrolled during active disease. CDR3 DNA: TGTGCCAGCAGTTTGAGGTTCCACTCCTACAATGAGCAGTTCTTC. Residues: CASSLRFHSYNEQFF.